The 30 T cell receptor beta chains presented below share a single source sample, sequenced in a study of T cells in Graves' hyperthyroidism and ophthalmopathy. RNA transcripts were the template for amplifying TCR beta CDR3 regions. A set of HTBI primers served as the primers for a first-round RT-PCR of the TCR CDR3. TCRdb ran MiXCR on the multiplex PCR reads and lists one entry per CDR3 protein. The table records some 250,000 distinct CDR3 sequences, roughly 15% of them present only once. Sequenced sample: blood. The origin of the receptors is a woman in her 40s with Graves' hyperthyroidism that later progressed to Graves' ophthalmopathy.

At least ten counts were recorded for this clonotype. This chain links TRBV7-9 with TRBJ2-1; 8 bases are a match to TRBD2. This CDR3 comprises 14 residues. V dropped 6 bases and J dropped 3; count of bases not matched to a gene: 4. Per germline, CDR1 SEHNR and CDR2 FQNEAQ (reference sequence). As DNA, the CDR3 is TGTGCCAGCAGAAGCGGGAGCTTCTACAATGAGCAGTTCTTC. Translating gives CASRSGSFYNEQFF. The entire variable domain, with the rest obtained from reference TRBV7-9 and TRBJ2-1, is as follows: DTGVSQNPRHKITKRGQNVTFRCDPISEHNRLYWYRQTLGQGPEFLTYFQNEAQLEKSRLLSDRFSAERPKGSFSTLEIQRTEQGDSAMYLCASRSGSFYNEQFFGPGTRLTVL.

This clonotype was picked up many times. V usage is TRBV7-2 and J usage is TRBJ2-7; D uncertain. V was clipped by 6 bases and J by 0 bases, with 12 bases between them. This CDR3 has 14 amino acids. In germline, CDR1 is SGHTA, CDR2 FQGNSA. The CDR3 region has the DNA TGTGCCAGCAGATTACGGACCAGCTCCTACGAGCAGTACTTC. Translating it yields CASRLRTSSYEQYF.

This clonotype has a count of ten or more. The genes are TRBV28 and TRBJ2-1, with D unresolved. V lost 6 bases and J lost 4, with 7 bases in between. The CDR3 totals 12 residues. CDR1 is MDHEN and CDR2 is SYDVKM in the germline V gene. Written as DNA, the CDR3 is TGTGCCAGCAGGGAACAATACAATGAGCAGTTCTTC. Protein: CASREQYNEQFF.

This clonotype has a count of ten or more. V usage is TRBV29-1 and J usage is TRBJ2-2; D ambiguous. Per the germline V gene, CDR1 is SQVTM and CDR2 is ANQGSEA. Trimming took 2 bases from V and 1 from J, leaving 11 bases between them. This CDR3 is built from 15 residues. CDR3 region: CSVEMGSQNTGELFF. For the CDR3, the DNA is TGCAGCGTTGAAATGGGAAGTCAGAACACCGGGGAGCTGTTTTTT.

This clonotype appeared many times. This sequence joins TRBV11-2 and TRBJ2-5; D may be TRBD2 (6 bases). The CDR3 contains 15 residues. Germline V gives CDR1 SGHAT, CDR2 FQNNGV. The V gene lost 5 bases and the J gene lost 0 bases, with 13 bases spanning the gap. The CDR3 region has the DNA TGTGCCAGCAGCCGGAAGCTAGCGTACCAAGAGACCCAGTACTTC. It yields the protein CASSRKLAYQETQYF.

This clonotype was seen more than once but under ten times. The V call is TRBV20-1, the J call TRBJ2-7; 13 bases align to TRBD2. From germline, CDR1 is DFQATT and CDR2 SNEGSKA (reference sequence). Trimming took 6 bases from V and 3 from J; bases not matched to a gene: 8. The CDR3 consists of 15 residues. As DNA, the CDR3 is TGCAGTGCCGAAACGGGACTAGCGGGATTCTACGAGCAGTACTTC. Residues: CSAETGLAGFYEQYF.

This clonotype was recorded many times. This rearrangement joins TRBV18 to TRBJ1-5; D not certain. Deletions cut 3 bases from V and 6 bases from J, with 9 bases between. CDR1 is KGHSH and CDR2 is LQKENI in the germline V gene. This CDR3 has 13 residues. The CDR3 region has the DNA TGTGCCAGCTCACCCGACTCGGGTCAGCCCCAGCATTTT. It translates to CASSPDSGQPQHF.

V is TRBV9 and J is TRBJ2-1; D tentatively reads TRBD1 or TRBD2 (5 bases each). CDR1 SGDLS and CDR2 YYNGEE come from the germline V gene. Trimming removed 4 bases from V and 8 bases from J, with 28 bases in between. CDR3 size: 18 residues. Written as DNA, the CDR3 is TGTGCCAGCAGCCCTCGCTCAACCTGGGGGAGAGCGAGACATGAGCAGTTCTTC. Translation: CASSPRSTWGRARHEQFF.

In its sample, this clonotype was seen many times. This chain links TRBV7-9 with TRBJ2-1; either TRBD1 or TRBD2 may fit D (6 bases each). Looked up from germline, CDR1 is SEHNR and CDR2 is FQNEAQ (reference sequence). The CDR3 totals 13 residues. The germline V and J ends were trimmed by 0 bases and 7 bases, with 7 bases remaining between them. The CDR3 DNA reads as TGTGCCAGCAGCTTAGCAGGGGGGAATGAGCAGTTCTTC. Its translation is CASSLAGGNEQFF.

This clonotype was detected ten times or more. This chain links TRBV29-1 with TRBJ2-7; D is undetermined. V lost 6 bases and J 0 bases, leaving 9 bases between the germline ends. The length of the CDR3 is 12 residues. Germline V lookup: CDR1 SQVTM, CDR2 ANQGSEA. The CDR3 loop reads CSVRELSYEQYF. The DNA for the CDR3 is TGCAGCGTCCGTGAACTCTCCTACGAGCAGTACTTC.

This clonotype was counted a few times. This chain links TRBV5-4 with TRBJ2-2; TRBD2 matches 15 bases. Germline V lookup: CDR1 SGHNT, CDR2 YYREEE (reference sequence). The junction had 4 bases not matched to a gene; V was cut back by 4 bases and J by 3 bases. The CDR3 contains 17 residues. The CDR3 sequence is CASSRTSGRVDTGELFF. As DNA, the CDR3 is TGTGCCAGCAGCCGGACTAGCGGGAGGGTGGACACCGGGGAGCTGTTTTTT.

At least ten counts were recorded for this clonotype. The CDR3 loop is CASSLTGNYEQYF. The CDR3, as DNA: TGTGCCAGCAGCTTAACAGGGAACTACGAGCAGTACTTC. The V and J genes are TRBV7-9 and TRBJ2-7; TRBD1 might be the D (6 bases). Trimming cost V 2 bases and J 3 bases, with 8 bases left between them. The CDR3 length is 13 residues. CDR1 and CDR2 from the germline V gene are SEHNR and FQNEAQ (reference sequence).

This clonotype was recorded many times. The V and J genes are TRBV12-3 or TRBV12-4 and TRBJ1-2, with D perhaps TRBD1 (5 bases). The length of the CDR3 is 18 residues. The V end was cut by 7 bases, the J end by 2 bases, with 26 bases between. This CDR3 is CASKPRWGTFSLNYGYTF. The CDR3 DNA is TGTGCCAGCAAACCCCGCTGGGGGACCTTCTCACTAAACTATGGCTACACCTTC.

Concerning this clonotype: A much larger clone differs from this one at a single base, so this may be a read error. The rearrangement links TRBV20-1 to TRBJ2-1; 9 bases map to TRBD1. The CDR3 runs to 20 residues. Per germline, CDR1 DFQATT and CDR2 SNEGSKA (reference sequence). Unmatched junction bases numbered 19, after V lost 1 base and J lost 3 bases. This CDR3 is CSARGGQGTFAFDYYNEQFF. The CDR3 coding sequence is TGCAGTGCTAGAGGGGGACAGGGCACCTTTGCGTTCGACTACTACAATGAGCAGTTCTTC.

This clonotype was counted many times. V usage is TRBV3-1 and J usage is TRBJ1-3, with D unresolved. The CDR3 is made up of 15 amino acids. CDR1 and CDR2 (germline): LGHDT, YNNKEL (reference sequence). V shed 3 bases and J shed 2 bases, with 11 bases lying between them. CDR3 amino acids: CASSQGGNPGNTIYF. The CDR3 nucleotides are TGTGCCAGCAGCCAGGGAGGGAATCCTGGAAACACCATATATTTT.

This clonotype has ten or more counts. CDR3 sequence: CSVEDQGGRGYEQYF. The DNA for the CDR3 is TGCAGCGTTGAAGATCAAGGGGGTCGGGGATACGAGCAGTACTTC. V is TRBV29-1 and J is TRBJ2-7; TRBD1 might be the D (6 bases). Trimming removed 0 bases at V and 4 bases at J, with 16 bases between. This CDR3 spans 15 amino acids. CDR1 and CDR2 (germline): SQVTM, ANQGSEA.

This chain uses TRBV27 with TRBJ1-2; D may be TRBD1 (5 bases). Trimming shortened V by 5 bases and J by 10 bases, and 14 bases separated the two germline ends. Germline V gene sequence: CDR1 MNHEY, CDR2 SMNVEV (reference sequence). The CDR3 is 12 residues long. The CDR3 nucleotides are TGTGCCAGCAGTCCCGGGACGTCCGACTACACCTTC. Amino acids: CASSPGTSDYTF.

The chain uses TRBV27 and TRBJ2-3; 14 bases match TRBD2. Germline V lookup: CDR1 MNHEY, CDR2 SMNVEV (reference sequence). The CDR3 consists of 19 residues. Trimming cost V 5 bases and J 2 bases; bases outside gene matches: 12. DNA for the CDR3: TGTGCCAGCAGTCCGGGGACTAGCGGGAGAGTAGGGTCCACAGATACGCAGTATTTT. Its protein product is CASSPGTSGRVGSTDTQYF.

V and J are TRBV28 and TRBJ1-2, with a weak D call TRBD1 (5 bases). V gave up 4 bases and J gave up 4 bases, with 10 bases separating them. Germline V lookup: CDR1 MDHEN, CDR2 SYDVKM. There are 13 residues in the CDR3. CDR3 amino acids: CASSSTGGYGYTF. The CDR3 bases are TGTGCCAGCAGTTCCACCGGGGGCTATGGCTACACCTTC.

This chain uses TRBV2 with TRBJ2-1; 7 bases fit TRBD2. The V gene's germline CDR1 is SNHLY and CDR2 FYNNEI. The CDR3 length is 22 residues. The V and J ends lost 6 bases and 4 bases, in that order; junction bases with no gene match: 30. CDR3 amino acids: CASSLVGRRASGSPYFYNEQFF. As DNA, the CDR3 is TGTGCCAGCAGCTTGGTAGGGCGCCGGGCTAGCGGTAGTCCCTACTTTTACAATGAGCAGTTCTTC.

The chain has TRBV5-6 and TRBJ2-7, with 9 bases aligning to TRBD1. After removal of 5 bases from V and 2 bases from J, the junction contained 5 bases not matched to a gene. This CDR3 comprises 14 residues. CDR1 is SGHDT and CDR2 is YYEEEE in the germline V gene. Here the CDR3 reads CASRRRDRAYEQYF. CDR3 in DNA: TGTGCCAGCAGGCGCCGGGACAGGGCCTACGAGCAGTACTTC. Full variable domain (rest looked up from reference TRBV5-6 and TRBJ2-7): DAGVTQSPTHLIKTRGQQVTLRCSPKSGHDTVSWYQQALGQGPQFIFQYYEEEERQRGNFPDRFSGHQFPNYSSELNVNALLLGDSALYLCASRRRDRAYEQYFGPGTRLTVT.

In this sample, this clonotype turned up many times. CDR3 nucleotide sequence: TGTGCCAGCGAGGGGGGAGGGTTTAGAGCTTTCTTT. It is translated as CASEGGGFRAFF. The chain employs TRBV2 and TRBJ1-1; D perhaps matches TRBD1 (6 bases). Germline loops: CDR1 SNHLY, CDR2 FYNNEI. CDR3 length: 12 amino acids. Trimming left V 8 bases short and J 10 bases short, with 17 bases between.

This clonotype was recorded at least ten times. The CDR3 sequence: CASSLRAGDEQYF. The DNA for the CDR3 is TGTGCCAGCAGCTTAAGAGCGGGGGACGAGCAGTACTTC. The chain carries TRBV7-2 and TRBJ2-7; 8 bases align to TRBD2. The CDR3 runs 13 residues. Germline assignment: CDR1 SGHTA and CDR2 FQGNSA. J gave up 5 bases and V 2 bases, and 2 bases lay outside the gene matches.

This clonotype appeared a few times. The genes are TRBV9 and TRBJ1-3; the D gene is possibly TRBD1 (6 bases). Trimming took 4 bases from V and 0 from J, leaving 17 bases between them. Per the germline V gene, CDR1 is SGDLS and CDR2 is YYNGEE. This CDR3 contains 17 residues. CDR3 DNA: TGTGCCAGCAGCCCCTCTGAGGGGGGCCTCTCTGGAAACACCATATATTTT. Its protein product is CASSPSEGGLSGNTIYF.

The table lists this clonotype with many counts. The V call is TRBV7-3, the J call TRBJ2-5; D gene uncertain. Trimming removed 5 bases from V and 7 bases from J, with 14 bases in between. Germline CDR1 and CDR2: SGHTA and FQGTGA. The CDR3 has 13 residues. The CDR3: CASSPGPSGTQYF. The DNA of the CDR3 is TGTGCCAGCAGCCCTGGGCCCTCTGGGACCCAGTACTTC.

Written as DNA, the CDR3 is TGTGCCAGCAGCGCCTATGAAAAACTGTTTTTT. Its translation: CASSAYEKLFF. This sequence joins TRBV7-9 and TRBJ1-4; D remains unclear. CDR3 length: 11 amino acids. Per germline, CDR1 SEHNR and CDR2 FQNEAQ (reference sequence). V was cut by 5 bases and J by 6 bases, with 4 bases left in between.

This clonotype showed up just a few times. The V call is TRBV7-8, the J call TRBJ2-7, with D perhaps TRBD1 or TRBD2 (5 bases each). Germline CDR1 is SGHVS and CDR2 is FQNEAQ. The CDR3 covers 16 residues. Trimming removed 5 bases at V and 5 bases at J, with 22 bases between. The CDR3 DNA is TGTGCCAGCAGCCGATGGTCCGGGACGGTAGCCAACGAGCAGTACTTC. Protein product: CASSRWSGTVANEQYF.

This clonotype has a count of ten or more. In DNA form, the CDR3 reads TGTGCCATCAGTGCGACTAGCGGGGGATCCTACAATGAGCAGTTCTTC. Translation: CAISATSGGSYNEQFF. The chain is built from TRBV10-3 and TRBJ2-1; 12 bases match TRBD2. In germline, CDR1 is ENHRY, CDR2 SYGVKD. J gave up 1 base and V 4 bases, and 2 bases lay outside the gene matches. The CDR3 loop spans 16 amino acids.

This clonotype has more than one count but fewer than ten. The chain uses TRBV3-1 and TRBJ2-5, with 9 bases fitting TRBD1. With V trimmed by 5 bases and J by 13 bases, 8 bases remained unmatched. Germline V CDR1 and CDR2: LGHDT, YNNKEL (reference sequence). CDR3 length: 12 amino acids. This CDR3 reads CASSKRDRDRYF. The DNA of the CDR3 is TGTGCCAGCAGCAAGCGGGACAGGGATCGGTACTTC.

This clonotype showed up many times. The gene calls are TRBV6-1 and TRBJ2-2, with TRBD2 identical over 10 bases. CDR3 length: 16 amino acids. Germline V gives CDR1 MNHNS, CDR2 SASEGT. Trimming took 5 bases from V and 0 from J; bases not matched to a gene: 3. The CDR3 is CASSSSGRSNTGELFF. The DNA of the CDR3 is TGTGCCAGCAGTAGTAGCGGGAGGTCGAACACCGGGGAGCTGTTTTTT.